This T cell receptor (beta chain) was retrieved from a study of T cells in Graves' hyperthyroidism and ophthalmopathy. Overall study findings and caveats: Clonotypes that were expanded in thyroid above 0.001 mostly appeared in blood too.

This clonotype has just a few counts. The target antigen is unknown. Those with hyperthyroidism were 18 to 65 years old, newly diagnosed, and ill for under 2 months. Each diagnosis drew on symptoms, thyroxine, TRAb, thyroid ultrasound and orbital computed tomography findings. Germline assignment: CDR1 MGHRA and CDR2 YSYEKL. This CDR3 spans 15 amino acids. Trimming left V 2 bases short and J 2 bases short, with 12 bases between. The investigators amplified TCR beta CDR3 regions from RNA transcripts. The study used the HTBI primer set for a first-round RT-PCR of the TCR CDR3. MiXCR, run by TCRdb on the multiplex PCR reads, gives a single entry per CDR3 protein. This sample has approximately 48,000 distinct CDR3 sequences, with over 45% found just once.

This receptor was identified in a woman in her fifties or sixties with Graves' hyperthyroidism. The V call is TRBV4-1, the J call TRBJ2-5, with D tentatively TRBD1 or TRBD2 (6 bases each). The specimen sequenced was peripheral blood or thyroid tissue (not recorded which). CDR3 amino acids: CASSQSPGAQETQYF. For the CDR3, the DNA is TGCGCCAGCAGCCAATCGCCGGGGGCGCAAGAGACCCAGTACTTC.